This TCR beta chain was found in a study of control samples from healthy donors and cancer patients. Looked up from germline, CDR1 is SGHDT and CDR2 is YYEEEE. This CDR3 region has 11 residues. TCRdb keeps only in-frame clones here, not all; method: immunoSEQ multiplex PCR. The table lists roughly 86,000 clones, 91% of them singletons. Specimen: blood. The sequence derives from a young man in good health. The chain carries TRBV5-6 and TRBJ2-5; tentative D call: TRBD1 (5 bases). The DNA end lines up better with TRBJ2-7; the J call may be wrong. CDR3 coding DNA: TGTGCCAGCAGCCAGGGTCTCGAGCAGTACTTC. Residues: CASSQGLEQYF.